This T cell receptor (beta chain) is drawn from a study of T cell responses to AZD1222 COVID-19 vaccine. About the research overall: Second-dose intervals of approximately 4 or approximately 12 weeks were pooled.

The CDR3 runs to 13 residues. J lost 8 bases, V lost 6 bases, and 7 bases had no gene match. CDR1 and CDR2 (germline): MNHEY, SMNVEV (reference sequence). Concerning this clone itself: Its antigen remains unidentified.

Findings and caveats of the study: The CD4 TCRs associated with vaccination extended across spike and predominated at 160-218 and 743-854. In the spike-specific TCR repertoire, nearly half reportedly target unmutated variant regions. Recipients of two AZD1222 doses showed rising Spike-specific TCR breadth and depth.

Some clones are missing from TCRdb's copy, which holds only in-frame ones; the method was immunoSEQ multiplex PCR. This sample yields approximately 120,000 clones, of which 70% to 90% are seen a single time; approximately 17% belongs to the top ten. The material was peripheral blood, obtained on day 0 of AZD1222 vaccination. The source of this sequence is an adult in good health. The rearrangement joins TRBV27 to TRBJ1-2; 9 nucleotides agree with TRBD1. The CDR3 loop reads CASRKQGATGYTF. CDR3 in DNA: TGTGCCAGCAGAAAACAGGGGGCGACGGGCTACACCTTC.